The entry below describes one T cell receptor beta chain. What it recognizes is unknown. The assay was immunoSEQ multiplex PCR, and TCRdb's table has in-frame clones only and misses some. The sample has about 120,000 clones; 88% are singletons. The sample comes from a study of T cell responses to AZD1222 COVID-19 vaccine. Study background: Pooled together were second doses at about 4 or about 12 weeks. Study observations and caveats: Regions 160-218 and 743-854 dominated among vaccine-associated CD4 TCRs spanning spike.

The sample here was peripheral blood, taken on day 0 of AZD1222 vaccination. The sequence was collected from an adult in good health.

Written as DNA, the CDR3 is TGTGCCAGCTCACCACCTATGCGGGGGGCCCACTACGAGCAGTACTTC. Translation gives CASSPPMRGAHYEQYF. V gene TRBV18 combines with J gene TRBJ2-7, with 8 bases aligning to TRBD2. The CDR3 has 16 amino acids. The germline V gene has CDR1 KGHSH and CDR2 LQKENI. The V gene end was trimmed by 0 bases and the J gene end by 3 bases; junction bases not matched to a gene: 7. Drawing the rest from reference TRBV18 and TRBJ2-7, the complete variable domain is NAGVMQNPRHLVRRRGQEARLRCSPMKGHSHVYWYRQLPEEGLKFMVYLQKENIIDESGMPKERFSAEFPKEGPSILRIQQVVRGDSAAYFCASSPPMRGAHYEQYFGPGTRLTVT.